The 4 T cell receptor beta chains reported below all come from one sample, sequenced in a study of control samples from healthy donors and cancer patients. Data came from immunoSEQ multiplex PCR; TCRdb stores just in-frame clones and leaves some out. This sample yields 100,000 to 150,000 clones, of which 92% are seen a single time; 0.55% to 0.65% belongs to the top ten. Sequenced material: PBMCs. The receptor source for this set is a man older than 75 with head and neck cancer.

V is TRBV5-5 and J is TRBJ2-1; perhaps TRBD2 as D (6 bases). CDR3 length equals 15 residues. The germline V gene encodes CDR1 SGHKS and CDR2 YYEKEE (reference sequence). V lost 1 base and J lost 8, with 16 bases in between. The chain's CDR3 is CASSLLSGAGDEQFF. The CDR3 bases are TGTGCCAGCAGCTTGCTTAGCGGAGCCGGCGATGAGCAGTTCTTC.

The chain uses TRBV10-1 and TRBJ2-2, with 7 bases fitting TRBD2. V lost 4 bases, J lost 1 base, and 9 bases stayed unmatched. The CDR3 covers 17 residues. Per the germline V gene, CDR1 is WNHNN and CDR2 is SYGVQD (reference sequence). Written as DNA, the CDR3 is TGCGCCAGCAGTGCAGCTACCGGGACTAAGAACACCGGGGAGCTGTTTTTT. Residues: CASSAATGTKNTGELFF.

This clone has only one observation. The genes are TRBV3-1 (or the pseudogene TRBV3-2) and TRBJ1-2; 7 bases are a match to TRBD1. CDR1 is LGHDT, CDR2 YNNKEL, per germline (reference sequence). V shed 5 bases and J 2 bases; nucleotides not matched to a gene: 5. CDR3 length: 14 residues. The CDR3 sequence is CASSTGTANYGYTF. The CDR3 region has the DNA TGTGCCAGCAGCACCGGGACAGCAAACTATGGCTACACCTTC.

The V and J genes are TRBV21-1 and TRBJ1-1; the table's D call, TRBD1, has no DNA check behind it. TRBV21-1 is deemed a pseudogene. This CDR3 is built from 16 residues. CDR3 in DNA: TGTGCCAGCAGCACACGGACAGGGGGGACGAACACTGAAGCTTTCTTT. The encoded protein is CASSTRTGGTNTEAFF.